The 20 T cell receptor beta chains below all came from one sample that was sequenced in a study of blood T cell repertoires in COVID-19. Assay: immunoSEQ multiplex PCR; the TCRdb copy retains only in-frame clones and omits some. Of some 100,000 clones listed, nearly 90% are singletons. Sequenced material: peripheral blood. These receptors all stem from a woman in her sixties with acute or convalescent COVID-19.

The chain recombines TRBV9 with TRBJ1-2, with D possibly TRBD1 on 5 matching bases. From germline, CDR1 is SGDLS and CDR2 YYNGEE. The length of the CDR3 is 14 residues. V dropped 4 bases and J dropped 0 bases, with 10 bases sitting between them. CDR3 sequence: CASSIQASNYGYTF. CDR3 sequence (DNA): TGTGCCAGCAGCATACAGGCCTCTAACTATGGCTACACCTTC.

The chain is built from TRBV15 and TRBJ1-2, with 9 bases identical to TRBD1. The V segment lost 0 bases and the J segment 3 bases; nucleotides outside the gene matches: 5. The CDR3 covers 16 residues. Germline CDR1 reads LNHNV; CDR2 reads YYDKDF (reference sequence). The DNA for the CDR3 is TGTGCCACCAGCAGAGATGGGACAGGGCGAGACTATGGCTACACCTTC. It translates to CATSRDGTGRDYGYTF.

There are a few counts of this clone. The CDR3 DNA reads TGTGCCAGCAGCATAACCGCAGGATCACCCCTCCACTTT. This translates into CASSITAGSPLHF. This chain uses TRBV11-3 with TRBJ1-6; D remains unclear. Trimming removed 5 bases from V and 10 bases from J, with 12 bases in between. The germline V gene encodes CDR1 SGHNT and CDR2 YENEEA. There are 13 residues in the CDR3.

This chain uses TRBV28 with TRBJ1-1; 8 bases agree with TRBD1. This CDR3 is 14 amino acids long. Unmatched junction bases numbered 6, after V lost 9 bases and J lost 0 bases. The germline V gene encodes CDR1 MDHEN and CDR2 SYDVKM. The CDR3 nucleotides read TGTGCCAGTAGGACAGGGACAATGAACACTGAAGCTTTCTTT. It specifies CASRTGTMNTEAFF.

There are a few counts of this clone. The chain employs TRBV19 and TRBJ1-2; the D is unclear. This CDR3 is 15 amino acids long. V was pared by 5 bases and J by 1 base, with 14 bases between. Germline CDR1 is LNHDA and CDR2 is SQIVND (reference sequence). As DNA, the CDR3 is TGTGCCAGTAGTGCCCCTGCAGTGTTTAACTATGGCTACACCTTC. Encoded protein: CASSAPAVFNYGYTF.

The V call is TRBV3-1 (or the pseudogene TRBV3-2), the J call TRBJ2-1; tentatively, D is TRBD2 (6 bases). The V end was cut by 6 bases, the J end by 0 bases, with 15 bases between. The CDR3 consists of 16 residues. The germline V gene encodes CDR1 LGHDT and CDR2 YNNKEL (reference sequence). This CDR3 is CASRDLGGSSYNEQFF. CDR3 bases: TGTGCCAGCAGAGATCTTGGGGGGAGCTCCTACAATGAGCAGTTCTTC.

This chain joins TRBV19 and TRBJ2-4; TRBD2 matches at 9 bases. The CDR3 has 20 residues. The V segment lost 1 base and the J segment 0 bases; nucleotides outside the gene matches: 13. CDR1 LNHDA and CDR2 SQIVND come from the germline V gene (reference sequence). CDR3 residues: CASSIVRGVARGGAKNIQYF. CDR3 sequence (DNA): TGTGCCAGTAGTATAGTTCGAGGTGTCGCGCGGGGGGGAGCCAAAAACATTCAGTACTTC. Full variable domain (remainder filled in from reference TRBV19 and TRBJ2-4): DGGITQSPKYLFRKEGQNVTLSCEQNLNHDAMYWYRQDPGQGLRLIYYSQIVNDFQKGDIAEGYSVSREKKESFPLTVTSAQKNPTAFYLCASSIVRGVARGGAKNIQYFGAGTRLSVL.

This clone came up once. The chain joins TRBV7-9 to TRBJ2-1, with 9 bases lining up with TRBD2. J was trimmed by 9 bases and V by 0 bases; bases with no gene match: 9. Germline lookup yields CDR1 SEHNR and CDR2 FQNEAQ (reference sequence). This CDR3 is 16 amino acids long. The CDR3 DNA reads as TGTGCCAGCAGCTTAGCTGGTCTAGCGGGACCCGGTGAGCAGTTCTTC. Encoded protein: CASSLAGLAGPGEQFF.

The chain employs TRBV27 and TRBJ2-1, with D unresolved. Germline V CDR1 and CDR2: MNHEY, SMNVEV (reference sequence). CDR3 length: 11 amino acids. V was pared by 6 bases and J by 7 bases, with 7 bases between. This CDR3 is CASSRLNEQFF. As DNA, the CDR3 is TGTGCCAGCAGCAGGCTGAATGAGCAGTTCTTC.

The J gene is TRBJ1-2, the V gene TRBV25-1; tentative D call: TRBD1 (5 bases). Germline loops: CDR1 MGHDK, CDR2 SYGVNS. This CDR3 region has 17 residues. V was shortened by 0 bases and J by 2 bases, with 16 bases between the two germline ends. The CDR3 DNA is TGTGCCAGCAGTGAATATAGGGGCGGCGCCCAGAACTATGGCTACACCTTC. Translated: CASSEYRGGAQNYGYTF.

The rearrangement joins TRBV5-1 to TRBJ2-1; D gene ambiguous. The germline V gene has CDR1 SGHRS and CDR2 YFSETQ. This CDR3 spans 12 amino acids. The V and J ends lost 0 bases and 7 bases respectively, with 5 bases between them. DNA for the CDR3: TGCGCCAGCAGCTTGGGGAGTAATGAGCAGTTCTTC. It translates to CASSLGSNEQFF. Complete variable domain (other parts from reference TRBV5-1 and TRBJ2-1): KAGVTQTPRYLIKTRGQQVTLSCSPISGHRSVSWYQQTPGQGLQFLFEYFSETQRNKGNFPGRFSGRQFSNSRSEMNVSTLELGDSALYLCASSLGSNEQFFGPGTRLTVL.

The rearrangement joins TRBV28 to TRBJ2-7; 8 bases align to TRBD1. Per the germline V gene, CDR1 is MDHEN and CDR2 is SYDVKM. Trimming at V came to 8 bases and at J to 0 bases, leaving 3 bases not matched to a gene. The CDR3 is made up of 13 amino acids. CDR3 coding DNA: TGTGCCAGCCAGACAGGGGCCTCCTACGAGCAGTACTTC. Translating gives CASQTGASYEQYF. The full variable domain, completed using reference TRBV28 and TRBJ2-7, is DVKVTQSSRYLVKRTGEKVFLECVQDMDHENMFWYRQDPGLGLRLIYFSYDVKMKEKGDIPEGYSVSREKKERFSLILESASTNQTSMYLCASQTGASYEQYFGPGTRLTVT.

CDR3: CASARSLAGGYEQYF. DNA for the CDR3: TGCGCCAGCGCCAGGAGTCTAGCGGGAGGGTACGAGCAGTACTTC. The rearrangement links TRBV4-1 to TRBJ2-7; TRBD2 aligns across 12 bases. Germline V gene sequence: CDR1 MGHRA, CDR2 YSYEKL. The V gene end was trimmed by 8 bases and the J gene end by 4 bases; junction bases not matched to a gene: 9. CDR3 length equals 15 residues.

The V and J genes are TRBV28 and TRBJ1-5; perhaps TRBD1 as D (5 bases). Trimming removed 2 bases at V and 12 bases at J, with 14 bases between. There are 13 residues in the CDR3. CDR1 is MDHEN, CDR2 SYDVKM, per germline. CDR3 sequence: CASSLDSPVGQHF. Written as DNA, the CDR3 is TGTGCCAGCAGTTTAGACAGTCCAGTGGGCCAGCATTTT. Looking up the rest from reference TRBV28 and TRBJ1-5 gives the full variable domain: DVKVTQSSRYLVKRTGEKVFLECVQDMDHENMFWYRQDPGLGLRLIYFSYDVKMKEKGDIPEGYSVSREKKERFSLILESASTNQTSMYLCASSLDSPVGQHFGDGTRLSIL.

The chain combines TRBV19 with TRBJ2-5, with D uncertain. Germline assignment: CDR1 LNHDA and CDR2 SQIVND (reference sequence). The CDR3 totals 13 residues. Trimming cost V 6 bases and J 5 bases, with 13 bases left between them. CDR3 nucleotide sequence: TGTGCCAGTAGCCCCTCGGGTGGGGAGACCCAGTACTTC. Residues: CASSPSGGETQYF.

The V and J genes are TRBV9 and TRBJ2-2, with D possibly matching TRBD1 (6 bases). This CDR3 region has 16 residues. V gave up 4 bases and J gave up 5 bases, with 18 bases separating them. The V gene's germline CDR1 is SGDLS and CDR2 YYNGEE. The CDR3: CASSNPLRGRTGELFF. The CDR3 DNA reads as TGTGCCAGCAGCAACCCGCTCAGGGGTCGGACCGGGGAGCTGTTTTTT.

V is TRBV7-3 and J is TRBJ2-3; D may be TRBD1 (6 bases). The V end lost 3 bases, the J end lost 8 bases, and 21 bases lay between the germline ends. In germline, CDR1 is SGHTA, CDR2 FQGTGA. The CDR3 length is 16 residues. CDR3 sequence: CASSFTGFGALSTQYF. CDR3 nucleotide sequence: TGTGCCAGCAGCTTTACAGGGTTTGGGGCCTTAAGTACGCAGTATTTT.

V and J are TRBV5-1 and TRBJ1-1; possible D gene TRBD1, 6 bases. Deletions cut 2 bases from V and 0 bases from J, with 8 bases between. The CDR3 contains 14 residues. Germline V gene data show CDR1 as SGHRS and CDR2 as YFSETQ. The CDR3 is CASSFGGVNTEAFF. CDR3 sequence (DNA): TGCGCCAGCAGCTTTGGGGGCGTGAACACTGAAGCTTTCTTT.

This rearrangement joins TRBV25-1 to TRBJ2-5; 9 bases agree with TRBD2. Germline V gene sequence: CDR1 MGHDK, CDR2 SYGVNS. V shed 3 bases and J 5 bases; nucleotides not matched to a gene: 7. CDR3 size: 15 residues. Written as DNA, the CDR3 is TGTGCCAGCAGTGATGGCGGGAGGGCTTGGGAGACCCAGTACTTC. Amino acid sequence: CASSDGGRAWETQYF. The full variable domain, in which reference TRBV25-1 and TRBJ2-5 provide the parts outside the CDR3, is EADIYQTPRYLVIGTGKKITLECSQTMGHDKMYWYQQDPGMELHLIHYSYGVNSTEKGDLSSESTVSRIRTEHFPLTLESARPSHTSQYLCASSDGGRAWETQYFGPGTRLLVL.

V usage is TRBV14 and J usage is TRBJ1-4; a weak D match, TRBD1 (6 bases). The V gene's germline CDR1 is SGHDN and CDR2 FVKESK. The CDR3 is 15 amino acids. The germline V and J ends were trimmed by 0 bases and 8 bases, with 13 bases remaining between them. The CDR3 DNA is TGTGCCAGCAGCCAAGAGGGGGGGGCGAGGGAAAAACTGTTTTTT. As protein: CASSQEGGAREKLFF. Full variable domain (outside the CDR3, taken from reference TRBV14 and TRBJ1-4): EAGVTQFPSHSVIEKGQTVTLRCDPISGHDNLYWYRRVMGKEIKFLLHFVKESKQDESGMPNNRFLAERTGGTYSTLKVQPAELEDSGVYFCASSQEGGAREKLFFGSGTQLSVL.